What follows is one TCR beta chain and its context. Antigen unknown. TCRdb's copy holds only in-frame clones and misses some; the assay was immunoSEQ multiplex PCR. Of 30,000 to 45,000 clones listed, approximately 80% are singletons. Germline CDR1 GTSNPN, CDR2 SVGIG (reference sequence). Trimming pared 5 bases from V and 2 bases from J, leaving 6 bases between. CDR3 length: 11 amino acids. These data originate in a study of monozygotic twins with cystic fibrosis. Background on the study: Approximately 2.8 micrograms of fragmented DNA underwent roughly 15 PCR cycles for library preparation.

Study findings and constraints: J usage was most co-twin-similar in 8 of 16 pairs, V in 13. Unrelated CF individuals shared fewer identical clonotypes than monozygotic CF twins. Low clonality (median about 0.0095) suggested a mostly naive repertoire.

This clonotype was sampled from a girl aged 2-15 years with cystic fibrosis. Material: blood. The chain joins TRBV30 to TRBJ1-2; D is undetermined. The CDR3 region is CAWDRNYGYTF. CDR3 coding DNA: TGTGCCTGGGACCGAAACTATGGCTACACCTTC.